These 27 T cell receptor beta chains share one sample of origin, sequenced in a study of CD8+CD57+ T cells in acquired aplastic anemia. TCR beta VDJ and CDR3 were profiled, and genomic DNA was the template. TCRdb called the reads again in MiXCR, with one record for every CDR3 protein. The profile shows approximately 380,000 distinct CDR3 sequences, 65% to 75% of them singletons. The source material was sorted CD4+, CD8+, or CD8+CD57+ T cells (not recorded which) from PBMCs. These receptor sequences come from a human donor in good health, serving as a control.

The V and J genes are TRBV6-5 and TRBJ2-1; TRBD2 agrees at 7 bases. The CDR3 is 17 amino acids. J gave up 0 bases and V 2 bases, and 7 bases lay outside the gene matches. Looked up from germline, CDR1 is MNHEY and CDR2 is SVGAGI. CDR3 protein: CASSYNMRGFSYNEQFF. The CDR3 DNA reads as TGTGCCAGCAGTTACAATATGCGGGGGTTCTCCTACAATGAGCAGTTCTTC.

This rearrangement joins TRBV7-9 to TRBJ1-5; possible D gene TRBD1, 6 bases. CDR3 length: 15 amino acids. Germline V lookup: CDR1 SEHNR, CDR2 FQNEAQ (reference sequence). Trimming removed 5 bases from V and 16 bases from J, with 27 bases in between. The DNA for the CDR3 is TGTGCCAGCAGCCCCGGGTCAGGGACACCCCTCCACTTTCATTTT. Translating it yields CASSPGSGTPLHFHF.

As to this clonotype: Because the CDR3's place on the DNA is in doubt, the DNA is left out and the CDR3 is given as listed by TCRdb. The chain links TRBV7-6 to TRBJ2-7; the tabulated D call, TRBD1, remains unverified against the DNA. The CDR3 is 15 amino acids in total, end residues counted. Germline values: CDR1 SGHVS, CDR2 FNYEAQ. The chain's CDR3 is CASSFPTDTQYFDYF.

CDR3 protein: CASSISSERHAHF. The DNA for the CDR3 is TGTGCCAGCAGCATTTCGAGCGAGAGGCACGCGCATTTT. The chain recombines TRBV7-9 with TRBJ1-5; no definite D call. The CDR3 runs 13 residues. Trimming shortened V by 5 bases and J by 15 bases, and 20 bases separated the two germline ends. The germline V gene encodes CDR1 SEHNR and CDR2 FQNEAQ (reference sequence). Full variable domain (remainder filled in from reference TRBV7-9 and TRBJ1-5): DTGVSQNPRHKITKRGQNVTFRCDPISEHNRLYWYRQTLGQGPEFLTYFQNEAQLEKSRLLSDRFSAERPKGSFSTLEIQRTEQGDSAMYLCASSISSERHAHFGDGTRLSIL.

In regard to this clonotype: At one boundary the junction diverges from the germline segment, which might be a read error. The chain is built from TRBV29-1 and TRBJ2-7; the D is unclear. CDR1 is SQVTM and CDR2 is ANQGSEA in the germline V gene. The CDR3 is 12 amino acids. This chain's CDR3 is CSVRRSSYEQYF. The CDR3, as DNA: TGCAGCGTTAGACGGAGCTCCTACGAGCAGTATTTC.

This chain uses TRBV7-3 with TRBJ1-1; weak D call: TRBD1 (6 bases). Between the trimmed V and J ends, which lost 5 bases and 7 bases, there was a span of 14 bases. Per the germline V gene, CDR1 is SGHTA and CDR2 is FQGTGA. The CDR3 sequence is 13 residues long. As DNA, the CDR3 is TGTGCCAGCAGCAGCACAGGGAGGGATGAAGCTTTCTTT. Translated: CASSSTGRDEAFF. Together with reference TRBV7-3 and TRBJ1-1, the CDR3 gives the full variable domain: GAGVSQTPSNKVTEKGKYVELRCDPISGHTALYWYRQSLGQGPEFLIYFQGTGAADDSGLPNDRFFAVRPEGSVSTLKIQRTERGDSAVYLCASSSTGRDEAFFGQGTRLTVV.

The rearrangement links TRBV20-1 to TRBJ1-1, with D maybe TRBD1 (5 bases). Trimming cost V 6 bases and J 6 bases, with 17 bases left between them. The CDR3 has 13 residues. Germline V CDR1 and CDR2: DFQATT, SNEGSKA (reference sequence). The CDR3 protein is CSARRPQGSEAFF. The CDR3, as DNA: TGCAGTGCACGCCGACCCCAGGGATCTGAAGCTTTCTTT.

About this clonotype itself: Compared with germline, one end of the junction differs, possibly owing to a read error. The rearrangement uses TRBV7-7 and TRBJ1-1; D gene ambiguous. CDR3 length equals 14 residues. From germline, CDR1 is SSHAT and CDR2 FNYEAQ (reference sequence). DNA of the CDR3: TGTGCCAGCAGCCTGGGGTCCCGCACAGATACGCCTTTTTTT. Residues: CASSLGSRTDTPFF.

The genes are TRBV19 and TRBJ2-7; 7 nucleotides agree with TRBD2. The ends lost 10 bases at V and 0 bases at J; junction bases unmatched: 6. The CDR3 extends over 13 amino acids. The germline V gene encodes CDR1 LNHDA and CDR2 SQIVND (reference sequence). The DNA for the CDR3 is TGTGCCACCGTGGGGGGGATCTCCTACGAGCAGTACTTC. Translation: CATVGGISYEQYF.

As to this clonotype: A read error may produce the germline difference seen at one junction end. This chain links TRBV4-1 with TRBJ2-7, with 11 bases identical to TRBD2. CDR3 length: 16 amino acids. CDR1 and CDR2 (germline): MGHRA, YSYEKL. The CDR3 DNA follows: TGTGCCAGCAGCCAAGTATCGGGTAGCGGGGGGGACGAGCAGTACTTC. As protein: CASSQVSGSGGDEQYF.

About this clonotype: This CDR3 fails to terminate in the conserved phenylalanine or tryptophan, so it likely reflects a read error. The limits of the CDR3 on the DNA are not certain, so only TCRdb's listed CDR3 is given. The chain couples TRBV7-9 to TRBJ1-1; TRBD1 was called by the table and not checked on the DNA. Per the germline V gene, CDR1 is SEHNR and CDR2 is FQNEAQ (reference sequence). From its first to its last residue, the CDR3 has 13 amino acids. The CDR3 loop reads CASSLQRRGGTFG.

With regard to this clonotype: This sequence may be a read error, since a much larger clone differs from it by one base. This sequence joins TRBV6-1 and TRBJ1-2; D ambiguous. This CDR3 has 12 amino acids. Germline V gene data show CDR1 as MNHNS and CDR2 as SASEGT. As DNA, the CDR3 is TGTGCCAGCAGCCGCGATCGTGCTGGCTGCACCTTC. Its translation is CASSRDRAGCTF.

The chain uses TRBV20-1 and TRBJ1-1, with a weak D call TRBD1 (5 bases). This CDR3 contains 15 residues. The germline V gene has CDR1 DFQATT and CDR2 SNEGSKA (reference sequence). The ends were cut back, 3 bases at V and 2 bases at J, with 16 bases in the middle. For the CDR3, the DNA is TGCAGTGCTAGTCCCGACGGGGGGACCAACACTGAAGCTTTCTTT. Its protein product is CSASPDGGTNTEAFF.

This clonotype was seen just once. The junction differs from germline at one of its ends, possibly a read error. V is TRBV7-9 and J is TRBJ1-1, with D maybe TRBD1 (5 bases). Per the germline V gene, CDR1 is SEHNR and CDR2 is FQNEAQ (reference sequence). This CDR3 has 16 residues. The CDR3 sequence: CATSLGGAGEAQEAFF. CDR3 nucleotide sequence: TGTGCCACCAGCCTAGGCGGGGCGGGTGAGGCCCAGGAAGCTTTCTTT.

J is TRBJ1-1 and V is TRBV5-8; D perhaps matches TRBD1 (5 bases). Deletions cut 4 bases from V and 8 bases from J, with 15 bases between. The CDR3 is made up of 13 amino acids. CDR1 is SGHTS and CDR2 is YDEGEE in the germline V gene. The CDR3 DNA reads TGTGCCAGCAGCCCACGCGGGGGGGGGGAAGCTTTCTTT. Translating gives CASSPRGGGEAFF.

This clonotype was counted a few times. The rearrangement joins TRBV15 to TRBJ2-1; maybe TRBD1 (6 bases). V was shortened by 5 bases and J by 0 bases, with 11 bases between the two germline ends. This CDR3 is built from 15 residues. CDR1 is LNHNV, CDR2 YYDKDF, per germline (reference sequence). The CDR3 is CATSPEGGSYNEQFF. CDR3 DNA: TGTGCCACCAGCCCCGAAGGGGGCTCCTACAATGAGCAGTTCTTC. Looking up the rest from reference TRBV15 and TRBJ2-1 gives the full variable domain: DAMVIQNPRYQVTQFGKPVTLSCSQTLNHNVMYWYQQKSSQAPKLLFHYYDKDFNNEADTPDNFQSRRPNTSFCFLDIRSPGLGDTAMYLCATSPEGGSYNEQFFGPGTRLTVL.

This clonotype was counted many times. V is TRBV5-1 and J is TRBJ2-7, with D perhaps matching TRBD1 or TRBD2 (5 bases each). Germline CDR1 and CDR2: SGHRS and YFSETQ. The ends were cut back, 0 bases at V and 5 bases at J, with 9 bases in the middle. The CDR3 runs to 13 residues. This CDR3 is CASSLVRDHEQYF. The CDR3 DNA sequence: TGCGCCAGCAGCTTGGTCCGGGACCACGAGCAGTACTTC. The complete variable domain, with remaining parts taken from reference TRBV5-1 and TRBJ2-7, reads KAGVTQTPRYLIKTRGQQVTLSCSPISGHRSVSWYQQTPGQGLQFLFEYFSETQRNKGNFPGRFSGRQFSNSRSEMNVSTLELGDSALYLCASSLVRDHEQYFGPGTRLTVT.

V and J are TRBV20-1 and TRBJ2-7; TRBD2 agrees at 10 bases. V lost 6 bases and J lost 3; bases outside the gene matches: 2. The CDR3 runs to 12 residues. Looked up from germline, CDR1 is DFQATT and CDR2 is SNEGSKA (reference sequence). The CDR3 DNA follows: TGCAGTGCGAAGCGGGAGGGCTACGAGCAGTACTTC. Amino acids: CSAKREGYEQYF.

Turning to this clonotype: Given a much more abundant clone one base away, this may be a read error. The V call is TRBV7-9, the J call TRBJ2-5, with 11 bases that match TRBD2. Germline-derived CDR1 and CDR2 are SEHNR and FQNEAQ (reference sequence). CDR3 size: 15 residues. J lost 4 bases, V lost 4 bases, and 5 bases had no gene match. This chain's CDR3 is CASSSGLAGGETQYF. CDR3 nucleotides: TGTGCCAGCAGCTCCGGGCTAGCGGGGGGAGAGACCCAGTACTTC.

The rearrangement links TRBV20-1 to TRBJ2-1; a possible D gene is TRBD2 (5 bases). The germline gives CDR1 DFQATT, CDR2 SNEGSKA (reference sequence). CDR3 size: 14 residues. Trimming pared 1 base from V and 8 bases from J, leaving 15 bases between. The CDR3 region has the DNA TGCAGTGCTAGAGTACCTAGCTCAGTCTATGAGCAGTTCTTC. Its translation: CSARVPSSVYEQFF.

This clonotype appeared a single time. The junction and the germline gene differ at one end; a read error may be behind it. The rearrangement uses TRBV7-9 and TRBJ1-5, with D possibly TRBD1 on 6 matching bases. The CDR3 extends over 15 amino acids. Germline V gene sequence: CDR1 SEHNR, CDR2 FQNEAQ (reference sequence). The CDR3 sequence is CASSLEGTNYLPQHF. DNA of the CDR3: TGCGCCAGCAGCTTGGAAGGGACAAACTACCTGCCCCAGCATTTT.

This chain links TRBV6-2 or TRBV6-3 with TRBJ2-7; D unclear. The V gene's germline CDR1 is MNHEY and CDR2 SVGEGT. V was cut by 5 bases and J by 11 bases, with 22 bases left in between. CDR3 size: 14 residues. The CDR3 sequence: CASSDFPAPMTEYF. The CDR3 nucleotides read TGTGCCAGCAGTGATTTCCCAGCACCAATGACGGAGTACTTC.

This clonotype has ten or more counts. The J gene is TRBJ2-7, the V gene TRBV20-1; D not certain. The CDR3 loop spans 13 amino acids. The V gene lost 3 bases and the J gene lost 2 bases, with 11 bases spanning the gap. The germline V gene encodes CDR1 DFQATT and CDR2 SNEGSKA (reference sequence). The CDR3, as DNA: TGCAGTGCTAGCTCACCCGTTACCTACGAGCAGTACTTC. Residues: CSASSPVTYEQYF.

Many counts were recorded for this clonotype. This chain joins TRBV27 and TRBJ2-7; the D is unclear. Trimming removed 4 bases from V and 3 bases from J, with 4 bases in between. Germline CDR1 reads MNHEY; CDR2 reads SMNVEV (reference sequence). The CDR3 is made up of 11 amino acids. In nucleotides, the CDR3 is TGTGCCAGCAGTTCAAACTACGAGCAGTACTTC. This translates into CASSSNYEQYF.

Of note for this clonotype: One end of the junction fails to match germline, which may point to a read error. The chain has TRBV7-2 and TRBJ1-4; 7 positions agree with TRBD1. The CDR3 loop spans 13 amino acids. Germline assignment: CDR1 SGHTA and CDR2 FQGNSA. DNA for the CDR3: TGTGCCAGCAGCGCTGAGGGACAGTACAATGAGCAGTTC. Translation: CASSAEGQYNEQF.

The chain employs TRBV11-2 and TRBJ1-6; 7 bases are a match to TRBD1. V was pared by 3 bases and J by 10 bases, with 12 bases of the junction left unmatched. CDR1 and CDR2 from the germline V gene are SGHAT and FQNNGV. The CDR3 consists of 16 residues. The CDR3 is CASSLSRTGRGSPLHF. In nucleotides, the CDR3 is TGTGCCAGCAGCTTGTCCCGGACAGGCCGGGGATCACCCCTCCACTTT.

As for this clonotype: Mismatch with germline at one junction end may stem from a read error. V usage is TRBV7-8 and J usage is TRBJ1-1, with D tentatively TRBD1 (5 bases). The germline CDR1 and CDR2 sequences are SGHVS and FQNEAQ. The length of the CDR3 is 14 residues. The CDR3 region is CASSLGRGGTTDMF. CDR3 bases: TGTGCCAGCAGCTTGGGACGAGGAGGGACCACAGATATGTTT.